Following are 13 T cell receptor beta chains from one sample sequenced in a study of blood T cell repertoires in COVID-19. Repertoires were generated with immunoSEQ multiplex PCR, while TCRdb's copy carries only in-frame clones and drops some. The repertoire holds just over 70,000 clones, with over 65% as singletons. Sequenced input: peripheral blood. These receptor sequences come from a woman in her 70s with acute or convalescent COVID-19.

The chain employs TRBV5-1 and TRBJ1-2, with TRBD1 as a possible D gene (6 bases). This CDR3 comprises 15 residues. The V and J ends lost 0 bases and 6 bases respectively, with 15 bases between them. Germline V gene lookup returns CDR1 SGHRS and CDR2 YFSETQ. The CDR3 bases are TGCGCCAGCAGCTTGGGGCGGGGGCTGGAAGATGGCTACACCTTC. It codes for CASSLGRGLEDGYTF.

The chain has TRBV12-5 and TRBJ1-1; TRBD1 matches 7 bases. The CDR3 totals 15 residues. The ends lost 5 bases at V and 1 base at J; junction bases unmatched: 7. Germline V gene data show CDR1 as LGHNT and CDR2 as FRNRAP. CDR3 DNA sequence: TGTGCTAGTGGTAACAGGGGCCAGGGGAACACTGAAGCTTTCTTT. Its protein is CASGNRGQGNTEAFF.

J is TRBJ2-1 and V is TRBV5-1; 11 positions agree with TRBD2. CDR1 is SGHRS, CDR2 YFSETQ, per germline. Germline trimming cut 5 bases from V and 8 bases from J; bases unmatched to any gene: 9. The CDR3 length is 15 residues. CDR3: CASSYTSGSGDEQFF. The CDR3 coding sequence is TGCGCCAGCAGTTATACTAGCGGGAGTGGCGATGAGCAGTTCTTC. The variable domain in full, completed from reference TRBV5-1 and TRBJ2-1, reads KAGVTQTPRYLIKTRGQQVTLSCSPISGHRSVSWYQQTPGQGLQFLFEYFSETQRNKGNFPGRFSGRQFSNSRSEMNVSTLELGDSALYLCASSYTSGSGDEQFFGPGTRLTVL.

V and J are TRBV11-2 and TRBJ2-1; TRBD2 agrees at 11 bases. This CDR3 is 16 amino acids long. Germline V CDR1 and CDR2: SGHAT, FQNNGV. After removal of 4 bases from V and 3 bases from J, the junction contained 5 bases not matched to a gene. CDR3 DNA sequence: TGTGCCAGCAGCTATCTAGCGGGGGGTCGCTACAATGAGCAGTTCTTC. This translates into CASSYLAGGRYNEQFF.

This chain uses TRBV9 with TRBJ1-1, with unresolved D. Germline CDR1 and CDR2: SGDLS and YYNGEE. V shed 5 bases and J shed 6 bases, with 14 bases lying between them. The CDR3 consists of 13 residues. The CDR3 nucleotides are TGTGCCAGCAGTATGGGGAGGCGGGCTGAAGCTTTCTTT. It yields the protein CASSMGRRAEAFF.

This clone turned up a few times. The chain uses TRBV5-4 and TRBJ2-7, with 7 bases lining up with TRBD1. The V segment lost 1 base and the J segment 0 bases; nucleotides outside the gene matches: 7. This CDR3 contains 16 residues. Germline V gives CDR1 SGHNT, CDR2 YYREEE (reference sequence). The CDR3 DNA follows: TGTGCCAGCAGCTTGAGGGGGCGAGCGGACTCCTACGAGCAGTACTTC. Protein: CASSLRGRADSYEQYF.

This clone was recorded once. The CDR3, as DNA: TGTGCCAGCAGGAATAACTTAATTAACACTGAAGCTTTCTTT. Protein product: CASRNNLINTEAFF. The rearrangement joins TRBV6-5 to TRBJ1-1; D unresolved. The CDR3 loop spans 14 amino acids. The germline V and J ends were trimmed by 6 bases and 2 bases, with 13 bases remaining between them. Germline CDR1 is MNHEY and CDR2 is SVGAGI.

CDR3 in DNA: TGTGCCAGCAGCCCGGACAGCCATTTGGGGAACATTCAGTACTTC. Translation: CASSPDSHLGNIQYF. The chain recombines TRBV5-4 with TRBJ2-4, with a tentative D call TRBD1 (6 bases). Germline lookup yields CDR1 SGHNT and CDR2 YYREEE (reference sequence). V was cut by 4 bases and J by 7 bases, with 18 bases left in between. The CDR3 covers 15 residues.

The V gene is TRBV19, the J gene TRBJ1-2, with 7 bases identical to TRBD1. Germline CDR1 is LNHDA and CDR2 is SQIVND (reference sequence). CDR3 length: 13 amino acids. The J segment lost 8 bases and the V segment lost 6 bases, leaving 9 bases of the junction unmatched. DNA for the CDR3: TGTGCCAGTAGCATCGACAGGGAATACGGCTACACCTTC. Translated: CASSIDREYGYTF.

The chain employs TRBV28 and TRBJ1-3; no reliable D call. V was cut by 3 bases and J by 1 base, with 10 bases left in between. Germline CDR1 and CDR2: MDHEN and SYDVKM. This CDR3 has 15 amino acids. The CDR3: CASSFPTSSGNTIYF. CDR3 coding DNA: TGTGCCAGCAGTTTCCCGACTAGTTCTGGAAACACCATATATTTT.

The chain employs TRBV5-1 and TRBJ2-1; TRBD2 aligns across 7 bases. CDR3 length: 16 amino acids. The germline CDR1 and CDR2 sequences are SGHRS and YFSETQ. Unmatched junction bases numbered 14, after V lost 4 bases and J lost 7 bases. The CDR3 DNA follows: TGCGCCAGCAGCCCCCTTGGCGGGAGAGGATTTAATGAGCAGTTCTTC. As protein: CASSPLGGRGFNEQFF.

V gene TRBV6-5 combines with J gene TRBJ1-3; D is possibly TRBD1 (5 bases). Germline V CDR1 and CDR2: MNHEY, SVGAGI. The CDR3 has 14 amino acids. V lost 5 bases and J 4 bases, leaving 12 bases between the germline ends. CDR3 loop: CASSLGVTGNTIYF. CDR3 nucleotides: TGTGCCAGCAGTCTAGGGGTAACAGGAAACACCATATATTTT.

This chain joins TRBV13 and TRBJ2-7, with D possibly matching TRBD2 (6 bases). The CDR3 contains 15 residues. Germline values: CDR1 PRHDT, CDR2 FYEKMQ (reference sequence). Trimming stripped 3 bases from V and 2 bases from J, with 14 bases between. The CDR3 loop reads CASSFKRVGTYEQYF. Here the CDR3 DNA reads TGTGCCAGCAGCTTTAAGCGGGTGGGGACCTACGAGCAGTACTTC.